These T cell receptor beta chains were read from a single sample in a study of blood T cells in healthy people across ages. TCRdb processed the 5' RACE reads anew with MiXCR; each CDR3 protein has one entry. The sample includes about 640,000 distinct CDR3 sequences, 25% to 30% seen only once; the top ten take around 14%. The sequencing input was blood. The receptor source for this set is a woman of 80 years or more in good health. Each CDR3 is given without its conserved first and last residue.

TRBV3-1	TRBJ2-5	ASSQDGPGGGGAQY
TRBV3-1	TRBJ2-3	ASSIAAMDTQY
TRBV6-2/TRBV6-3	TRBJ2-7	ASSYFSGGRDEQY
TRBV5-1	TRBJ2-7	ASSEGAGLNKEQY
TRBV5-6	TRBJ1-5	ASSHWGGNQPQH
TRBV5-1	TRBJ1-1	ASSPETDWGTEAF
TRBV6-1	TRBJ2-7	ASSEIVSYEQY
TRBV11-2	TRBJ2-1	ASSRQPANEQF
TRBV6-5	TRBJ1-4	ASSRRTGANEKLF
TRBV6-2/TRBV6-3	TRBJ1-5	ASNSNRGPRSNQPQH
TRBV7-2	TRBJ2-5	ASSWDRAYQETQY
TRBV5-1	TRBJ1-1	ASSFEQGVNTEAF
TRBV20-1	TRBJ2-1	SATEWQDEQF
TRBV6-5	TRBJ1-2	ASSYALTAGYT
TRBV15	TRBJ2-5	ATSRVGETQY
TRBV20-1	TRBJ2-3	SARDRGLRGTQY
TRBV12-3/TRBV12-4	TRBJ1-2	ASLRQGSYGYT
TRBV6-1	TRBJ2-3	ASSHRVGAGGNIDTQY
TRBV4-1	TRBJ2-3	ASRPDSATDTQY
TRBV12-3/TRBV12-4	TRBJ1-1	ASRRAELLNTEAF
TRBV12-3/TRBV12-4	TRBJ2-3	ASSLRTPNRADTQY
TRBV27	TRBJ2-7	ASRDNLGTGGHEQY
TRBV5-4	TRBJ1-5	ASSLELGQNQPQH
TRBV3-1	TRBJ1-1	ASSPTAGDTEAF
TRBV2	TRBJ2-5	ASSFRLAGGETQY